A single T cell receptor (beta chain) is shown here with its context. Its antigen is not known. Compared with germline, one end of the junction differs, possibly owing to a read error. At deep level, the assay was performed. The data were produced by immunoSEQ multiplex PCR, yet TCRdb's version contains in-frame clones alone and is incomplete. The data contain roughly 850,000 clones, approximately 96% of them singletons. This specimen comes from a study of shared clonotypes between healthy human individuals. The CDR3 consists of 14 residues. The germline CDR1 and CDR2 sequences are MDHEN and SYDVKM. CD45RO-negative CD8 cells positively selected for CCR7 made up the naive population, which excluded terminally differentiated effector memory CD45RA+ cells. General study results and limits: In contrast to clonotypes shared by all four donors, non-shared clonotypes had lower generation probabilities.

The source is a man aged 30-40 years in good health. Sequencing used naive CD8+ T cells sorted from blood. The V call is TRBV28, the J call TRBJ2-7, with 7 bases aligning to TRBD2. CDR3 DNA sequence: TGTGCCAGCAGTTTCGGGACTATATCCTACGCGCAGTACTTC. The encoded protein is CASSFGTISYAQYF.